The subject of this entry is one T cell receptor (beta chain). The data were obtained in a study of blood T cell repertoires in COVID-19. Study-level background: COVID-19 samples from acute and convalescent phases originated in the United States, Italy and Spain. PBMCs, B-cell-depleted T cells, or T cells were the source of the cDNA or gDNA that made up the material.

V lost 6 bases, J lost 2 bases, and 5 bases stayed unmatched. Looked up from germline, CDR1 is MNHEY and CDR2 is SVGAGI. The CDR3 is 15 amino acids. In the source study's methods: Amplification with reference gene primers provided the estimates of nucleated cell counts. Libraries were prepared by immunoSEQ multiplex PCR; TCRdb keeps only in-frame clonotypes and omits some of them. The DNA gave D and trimming, while V, J and clone size come from that table. The data contain about 160,000 clones, around four fifths of them singletons. The chain recombines TRBV6-5 with TRBJ1-2; 11 nucleotides match TRBD1. The receptor was derived from a man between 65 and 85 years old with acute or convalescent COVID-19. Specimen: peripheral blood. The CDR3 DNA sequence: TGTGCCAGCAGCCAAGGACAGGGGGCCAACTATGGCTACACCTTC. Translation: CASSQGQGANYGYTF.